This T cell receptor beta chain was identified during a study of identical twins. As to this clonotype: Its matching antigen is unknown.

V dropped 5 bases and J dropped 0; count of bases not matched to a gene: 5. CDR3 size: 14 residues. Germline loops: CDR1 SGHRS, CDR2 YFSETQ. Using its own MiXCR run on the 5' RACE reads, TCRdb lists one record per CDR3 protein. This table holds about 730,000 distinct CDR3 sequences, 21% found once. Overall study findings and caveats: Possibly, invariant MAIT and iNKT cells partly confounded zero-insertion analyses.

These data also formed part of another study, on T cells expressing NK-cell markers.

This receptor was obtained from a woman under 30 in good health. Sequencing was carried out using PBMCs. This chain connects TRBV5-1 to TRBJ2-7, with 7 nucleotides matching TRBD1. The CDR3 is CASREQGNSYEQYF. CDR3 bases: TGCGCCAGCAGGGAACAGGGGAACTCCTACGAGCAGTACTTC.